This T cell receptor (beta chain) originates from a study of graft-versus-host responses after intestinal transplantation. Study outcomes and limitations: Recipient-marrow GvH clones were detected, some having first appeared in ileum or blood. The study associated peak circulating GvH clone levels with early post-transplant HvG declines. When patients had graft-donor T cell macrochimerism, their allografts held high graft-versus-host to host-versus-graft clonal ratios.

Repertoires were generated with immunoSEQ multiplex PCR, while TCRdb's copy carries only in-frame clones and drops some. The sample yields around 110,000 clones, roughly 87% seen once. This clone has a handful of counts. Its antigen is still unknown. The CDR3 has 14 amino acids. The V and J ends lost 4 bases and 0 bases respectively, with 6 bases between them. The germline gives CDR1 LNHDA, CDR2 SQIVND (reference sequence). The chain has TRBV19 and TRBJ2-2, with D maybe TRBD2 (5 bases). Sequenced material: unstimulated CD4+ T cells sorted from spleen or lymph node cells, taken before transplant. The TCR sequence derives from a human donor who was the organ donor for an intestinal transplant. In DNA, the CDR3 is TGTGCCAGTAGTAGCGGGCCGAACACCGGGGAGCTGTTTTTT. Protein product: CASSSGPNTGELFF.